The next 28 T cell receptor beta chains were all read from a single sample in a study of shared clonotypes between healthy human individuals. Sequencing was performed with immunoSEQ multiplex PCR; in TCRdb, only in-frame clones are kept and a portion is missing. This sample carries 850,000 to 1,100,000 clones, approximately 80% of them seen once, and the ten largest clones take roughly 0.82%. Sequencing was done on a sample of memory CD4+ T cells from PBMCs. Subset here: CD45RA-negative fraction. The receptors stem from a man younger than 35 in good health. Some clones in this sample may be carry-over from other donors' samples.

Regarding this clone: A much larger clone lies a single base off, so this may be a read error. J is TRBJ2-2 and V is TRBV7-8; TRBD1 aligns across 8 bases. The V gene end was trimmed by 4 bases and the J gene end by 7 bases; junction bases not matched to a gene: 2. CDR1 SGHVS and CDR2 FQNEAQ come from the germline V gene. This CDR3 is 13 amino acids long. CDR3 nucleotide sequence: TGTGCCAGCAGCTCACAGGGGGTCGGGGAGCTGTTTTTT. Translated, it gives CASSSQGVGELFF.

The V call is TRBV7-2, the J call TRBJ2-7; either TRBD1 or TRBD2 may supply D (5 bases each). Trimming pared 3 bases from V and 0 bases from J, leaving 9 bases between. Per germline, CDR1 SGHTA and CDR2 FQGNSA. The CDR3 is made up of 14 amino acids. Written as DNA, the CDR3 is TGTGCCAGCAGCTTCGGGACCCGCTCCTACGAGCAGTACTTC. Residues: CASSFGTRSYEQYF.

J is TRBJ1-3 and V is TRBV6-1; 9 bases agree with TRBD1. V gave up 3 bases and J gave up 4 bases; unmatched junction bases: 1. Germline V CDR1 and CDR2: MNHNS, SASEGT. The CDR3 extends over 14 amino acids. CDR3 nucleotides: TGTGCCAGCAGTGAGGACAGGGGCGGAAACACCATATATTTT. Amino acids: CASSEDRGGNTIYF.

In regard to this clone: Other DNA variants within this sample encode the same CDR3. The chain has TRBV5-1 and TRBJ2-5, with a tentative D call TRBD1 (5 bases). The CDR3 is 13 amino acids. Germline CDR1 reads SGHRS; CDR2 reads YFSETQ. Trimming cost V 0 bases and J 4 bases, with 7 bases left between them. CDR3 sequence (DNA): TGCGCCAGCAGCTTGGGTCAGGGAGAGACCCAGTACTTC. As protein: CASSLGQGETQYF.

As to this clone: A read error likely explains this, since a far larger clone differs by one base. This sequence joins TRBV30 and TRBJ2-5; no clear D gene. CDR3 length: 15 amino acids. Germline V gives CDR1 GTSNPN, CDR2 SVGIG (reference sequence). The V gene lost 0 bases and the J gene lost 1 base, with 12 bases spanning the gap. The CDR3 reads CAWSVLEHGQETQYF. The CDR3 region has the DNA TGTGCCTGGAGTGTACTCGAACACGGCCAAGAGACCCAGTACTTC.

V gene TRBV28 combines with J gene TRBJ2-1; 11 bases are a match to TRBD2. Germline CDR1 MDHEN, CDR2 SYDVKM. This CDR3 region has 16 residues. J gave up 10 bases and V 7 bases, and 15 bases lay outside the gene matches. CDR3 sequence: CASNDPGLAALTEQFF. CDR3 sequence (DNA): TGTGCCAGCAATGACCCGGGACTAGCGGCTCTTACGGAGCAGTTCTTC.

This clone was observed once. The chain has TRBV25-1 and TRBJ1-2; 7 bases map to TRBD1. Trimming at V came to 3 bases and at J to 3 bases, leaving 7 bases not matched to a gene. Germline V lookup: CDR1 MGHDK, CDR2 SYGVNS. This CDR3 comprises 15 residues. The CDR3 sequence: CASSDLDRVDYGYTF. The CDR3 DNA reads TGTGCCAGCAGTGATCTAGACAGGGTTGACTATGGCTACACCTTC.

This sequence joins TRBV11-2 and TRBJ1-2; D is ambiguous. From germline, CDR1 is SGHAT and CDR2 FQNNGV. V was trimmed by 0 bases and J by 4 bases, leaving 3 bases between them. CDR3 length: 12 residues. This CDR3 reads CASSLDIYGYTF. CDR3 DNA sequence: TGTGCCAGCAGCTTAGATATCTATGGCTACACCTTC. The variable domain in full, with the rest retrieved from reference TRBV11-2 and TRBJ1-2, is EAGVAQSPRYKIIEKRQSVAFWCNPISGHATLYWYQQILGQGPKLLIQFQNNGVVDDSQLPKDRFSAERLKGVDSTLKIQPAKLEDSAVYLCASSLDIYGYTFGSGTRLTVV.

The V gene is TRBV5-1, the J gene TRBJ2-1, with 7 bases aligning to TRBD1. This CDR3 region has 14 residues. The germline CDR1 and CDR2 sequences are SGHRS and YFSETQ. The V and J ends lost 4 bases and 4 bases, in that order; junction bases with no gene match: 5. In nucleotides, the CDR3 is TGCGCCAGCAGCCGGGACAGCCAATACAATGAGCAGTTCTTC. This encodes CASSRDSQYNEQFF.

The genes are TRBV18 and TRBJ2-1; 7 bases are a match to TRBD2. V dropped 3 bases and J dropped 3; count of bases not matched to a gene: 5. CDR3 length equals 15 residues. The germline CDR1 and CDR2 sequences are KGHSH and LQKENI. The DNA of the CDR3 is TGTGCCAGCTCACCGGAGCGGGGACGCTACAATGAGCAGTTCTTC. It specifies CASSPERGRYNEQFF.

The chain has TRBV28 and TRBJ2-1, with D possibly being TRBD2 (5 bases). V gave up 3 bases and J gave up 15 bases, with 12 bases separating them. The CDR3 consists of 11 residues. From germline, CDR1 is MDHEN and CDR2 SYDVKM. The CDR3 coding sequence is TGTGCCAGCAGTTTCGGGGTCATGGCGTTCTTC. As protein: CASSFGVMAFF.

V and J are TRBV9 and TRBJ1-2; D is unresolved. Germline loops: CDR1 SGDLS, CDR2 YYNGEE. The CDR3 loop spans 15 amino acids. Trimming stripped 0 bases from V and 2 bases from J, with 11 bases between. Here the CDR3 reads CASSVARDGNYGYTF. The CDR3 region has the DNA TGTGCCAGCAGCGTAGCCCGTGACGGAAACTATGGCTACACCTTC.

This clone was observed a single time. Given a far larger clone just one base away, this is likely a sequencing read error. The chain joins TRBV28 to TRBJ2-5, with TRBD2 matching over 8 bases. After removal of 6 bases from V and 5 bases from J, the junction contained 5 bases not matched to a gene. Germline CDR1 reads MDHEN; CDR2 reads SYDVKM. CDR3 size: 13 residues. The DNA of the CDR3 is TGTGCCAGCAGGGTAGCGGGGTCGGAGACCCAGTACTTC. Its translation is CASRVAGSETQYF.

This clone occurred a few times. The chain joins TRBV5-1 to TRBJ2-2; 14 bases are shared with TRBD2. The length of the CDR3 is 15 residues. Germline CDR1 reads SGHRS; CDR2 reads YFSETQ. Unmatched junction bases numbered 3, after V lost 7 bases and J lost 4 bases. CDR3 sequence: CASGTSGSFTGELFF. Written as DNA, the CDR3 is TGCGCCAGCGGGACTAGCGGGAGCTTCACCGGGGAGCTGTTTTTT.

V is TRBV5-6 and J is TRBJ1-1; D is unresolved. The V gene's germline CDR1 is SGHDT and CDR2 YYEEEE. The V end was cut by 0 bases, the J end by 6 bases, with 6 bases between. This CDR3 has 12 amino acids. The CDR3 bases are TGTGCCAGCAGCTTGGATGCCGCTGAAGCTTTCTTT. This gives the protein CASSLDAAEAFF.

This chain uses TRBV6-1 with TRBJ1-5; the D is unclear. The germline CDR1 and CDR2 sequences are MNHNS and SASEGT. Trimming removed 2 bases at V and 7 bases at J, with 15 bases between. The CDR3 covers 15 residues. This chain's CDR3 is CASSESALSGQPQHF. CDR3 in DNA: TGTGCCAGCAGTGAATCAGCACTCTCGGGCCAGCCCCAGCATTTT.

This clone was seen only once. This specimen includes other DNA sequences encoding the same CDR3. The rearrangement uses TRBV7-8 and TRBJ1-1; D is unresolved. The CDR3 length is 13 residues. The germline V and J ends were trimmed by 1 base and 1 base, with 4 bases remaining between them. Germline CDR1 reads SGHVS; CDR2 reads FQNEAQ. In nucleotides, the CDR3 is TGTGCCAGCAGCTTAGGCCGGAACACTGAAGCTTTCTTT. It codes for CASSLGRNTEAFF.

This chain uses TRBV7-3 with TRBJ2-1; TRBD2 aligns across 12 bases. The CDR3 has 14 amino acids. Per the germline V gene, CDR1 is SGHTA and CDR2 is FQGTGA. V trimming: 5 bases; J trimming: 4 bases; junction bases outside the gene matches: 0. The CDR3 loop is CASSGLAGYNEQFF. As DNA, the CDR3 is TGTGCCAGCAGCGGACTAGCGGGGTACAATGAGCAGTTCTTC.

DNA of the CDR3: TGTGCCAGCAGGAGTCGGGACGTCCTCCTGTCCTACGAGCAGTACTTC. Protein product: CASRSRDVLLSYEQYF. The chain couples TRBV28 to TRBJ2-7; D may match TRBD1 or TRBD2 (5 bases each). V lost 6 bases, J lost 1 base, and 19 bases lay in between. The germline V gene has CDR1 MDHEN and CDR2 SYDVKM. This CDR3 has 16 residues. Looking up the rest from reference TRBV28 and TRBJ2-7 gives the full variable domain: DVKVTQSSRYLVKRTGEKVFLECVQDMDHENMFWYRQDPGLGLRLIYFSYDVKMKEKGDIPEGYSVSREKKERFSLILESASTNQTSMYLCASRSRDVLLSYEQYFGPGTRLTVT.

The chain uses TRBV6-1 and TRBJ1-3; D may be TRBD1 (5 bases). The length of the CDR3 is 15 residues. Germline V gene lookup returns CDR1 MNHNS and CDR2 SASEGT. V dropped 2 bases and J dropped 5 bases, with 13 bases sitting between them. The CDR3 DNA sequence: TGTGCCAGCAGTGAATGGGAGAGGGGCCGAAACACCATATATTTT. Amino acid sequence: CASSEWERGRNTIYF.

This clone has a handful of counts. The chain is built from TRBV5-4 and TRBJ2-5, with TRBD2 as a possible D gene (6 bases). V lost 0 bases to trimming and J lost 1 base, with 7 bases between them. The CDR3 is 14 residues long. CDR1 is SGHNT, CDR2 YYREEE, per germline (reference sequence). The CDR3 coding sequence is TGTGCCAGCAGCTTGGGTAGCGGCCAAGAGACCCAGTACTTC. It translates to CASSLGSGQETQYF.

J is TRBJ1-5 and V is TRBV5-6, with 10 bases fitting TRBD1. This CDR3 has 15 residues. After removal of 4 bases from V and 7 bases from J, the junction contained 8 bases not matched to a gene. The germline gives CDR1 SGHDT, CDR2 YYEEEE. In DNA, the CDR3 is TGTGCCAGCAGCCCAGACAGGGGGCTGGGGCAGCCCCAGCATTTT. It translates to CASSPDRGLGQPQHF.

This sequence joins TRBV27 and TRBJ2-2; a weak D match, TRBD2 (6 bases). The CDR3 is made up of 15 amino acids. CDR1 and CDR2 (germline): MNHEY, SMNVEV (reference sequence). Trimming cost V 6 bases and J 4 bases, with 15 bases left between them. The CDR3 region has the DNA TGTGCCAGCAGCCTGAATGGAGGGATCACCGGGGAGCTGTTTTTT. It translates to CASSLNGGITGELFF.

The V and J genes are TRBV10-2 and TRBJ2-5; TRBD2 is a possible D gene (5 bases). The CDR3 length is 15 residues. Germline lookup yields CDR1 WSHSY and CDR2 SAAADI. Trimming stripped 2 bases from V and 7 bases from J, with 17 bases between. CDR3 in DNA: TGCGCCAGCAGTGAGGGGCTAGCAGTTAGTGGGACCCAGTACTTC. This sequence encodes CASSEGLAVSGTQYF.

The chain is built from TRBV5-1 and TRBJ2-3; the D is unclear. The V gene's germline CDR1 is SGHRS and CDR2 YFSETQ. The length of the CDR3 is 14 residues. V lost 4 bases, J lost 3 bases, and 12 bases lay in between. The CDR3 region is CASSRDRTTDTQYF. CDR3 sequence (DNA): TGCGCCAGCAGCCGAGATCGGACGACAGATACGCAGTATTTT.

The chain has TRBV30 and TRBJ2-1; 12 bases align to TRBD2. V shed 1 base and J 7 bases; nucleotides not matched to a gene: 5. This CDR3 comprises 15 residues. Germline V gene data show CDR1 as GTSNPN and CDR2 as SVGIG (reference sequence). CDR3 nucleotide sequence: TGTGCCTGGAGTGGGACTAGCGGGATCTGGAATGAGCAGTTCTTC. Residues: CAWSGTSGIWNEQFF.

About this clone itself: Other nucleotide sequences in the sample specify the same CDR3. The chain is built from TRBV4-1 and TRBJ2-3, with D tentatively TRBD2 (5 bases). The length of the CDR3 is 15 residues. The germline gives CDR1 MGHRA, CDR2 YSYEKL. The ends were cut back, 0 bases at V and 4 bases at J, with 11 bases in the middle. CDR3 amino acids: CASSQDRTRPDTQYF. The CDR3 DNA sequence: TGCGCCAGCAGCCAAGATCGAACTAGACCAGATACGCAGTATTTT.

This sequence joins TRBV23-1 and TRBJ1-4; 7 bases line up with TRBD1. TRBV23-1 is reported as an ORF; its role is uncertain. V dropped 3 bases and J dropped 4; count of bases not matched to a gene: 5. This CDR3 is built from 15 residues. The CDR3 is CASSHTGQHNEKLFF. In DNA, the CDR3 is TGCGCCAGCAGTCATACGGGACAGCATAATGAAAAACTGTTTTTT.